This TCR beta chain was found in a study of blood T cell repertoires in COVID-19. CDR3 length: 15 residues. V trimming: 5 bases; J trimming: 4 bases; junction bases outside the gene matches: 8. Germline CDR1 and CDR2: SGHRS and YFSETQ. Profiled with immunoSEQ multiplex PCR; TCRdb holds only in-frame clones, not every one. The sample consists of 190,000 or so clones, roughly 86% of them appearing once. The sample taken for sequencing was peripheral blood. The sequence was obtained from a middle-aged man with active or convalescent COVID-19. The rearrangement links TRBV5-1 to TRBJ1-4; TRBD1 matches at 7 bases. CDR3 in DNA: TGCGCCAGCAGGGACCGGGACAGTATTAATGAAAAACTGTTTTTT. Amino acid sequence: CASRDRDSINEKLFF.